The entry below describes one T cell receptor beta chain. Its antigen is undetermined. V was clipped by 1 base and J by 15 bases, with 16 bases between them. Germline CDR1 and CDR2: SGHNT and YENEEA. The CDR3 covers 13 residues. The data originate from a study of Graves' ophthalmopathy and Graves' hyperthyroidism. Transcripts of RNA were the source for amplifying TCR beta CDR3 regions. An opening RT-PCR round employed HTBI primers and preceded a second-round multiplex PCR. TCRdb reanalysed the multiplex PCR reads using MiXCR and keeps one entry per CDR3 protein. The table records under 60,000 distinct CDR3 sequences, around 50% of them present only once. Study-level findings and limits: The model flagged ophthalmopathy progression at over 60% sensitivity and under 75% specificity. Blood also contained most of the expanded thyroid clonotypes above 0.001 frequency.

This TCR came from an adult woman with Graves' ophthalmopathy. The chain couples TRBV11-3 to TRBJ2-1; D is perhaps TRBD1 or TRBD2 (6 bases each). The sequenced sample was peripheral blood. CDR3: CASSLGGAGKRFF. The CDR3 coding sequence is TGTGCCAGCAGCTTAGGGGGGGCCGGTAAGCGGTTCTTC.